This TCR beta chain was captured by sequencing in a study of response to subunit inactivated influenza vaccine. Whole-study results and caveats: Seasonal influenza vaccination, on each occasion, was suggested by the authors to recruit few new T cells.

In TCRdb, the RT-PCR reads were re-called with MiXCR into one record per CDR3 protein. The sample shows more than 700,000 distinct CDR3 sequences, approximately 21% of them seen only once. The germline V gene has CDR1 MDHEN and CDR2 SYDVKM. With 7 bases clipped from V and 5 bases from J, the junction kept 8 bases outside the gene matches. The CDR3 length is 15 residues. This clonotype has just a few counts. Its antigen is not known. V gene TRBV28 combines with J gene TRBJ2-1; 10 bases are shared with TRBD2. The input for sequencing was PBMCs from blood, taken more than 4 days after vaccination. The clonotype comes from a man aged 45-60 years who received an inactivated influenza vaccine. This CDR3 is CASIFSGRLHNEQFF. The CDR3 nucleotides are TGTGCCAGCATTTTTAGCGGGAGGCTCCACAATGAGCAGTTCTTC.